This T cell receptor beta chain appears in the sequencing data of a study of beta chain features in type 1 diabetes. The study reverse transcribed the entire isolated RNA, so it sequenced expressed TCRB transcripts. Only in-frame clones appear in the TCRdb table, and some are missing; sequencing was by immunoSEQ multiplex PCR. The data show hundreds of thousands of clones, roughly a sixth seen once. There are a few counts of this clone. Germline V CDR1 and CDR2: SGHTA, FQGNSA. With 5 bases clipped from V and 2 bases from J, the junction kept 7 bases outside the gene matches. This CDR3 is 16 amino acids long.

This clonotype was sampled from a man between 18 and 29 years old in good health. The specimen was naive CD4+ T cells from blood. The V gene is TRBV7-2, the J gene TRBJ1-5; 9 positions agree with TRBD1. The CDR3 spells CASSAPGQGGNQPQHF. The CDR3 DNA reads TGTGCCAGCAGCGCTCCGGGACAGGGAGGCAATCAGCCCCAGCATTTT.